This TCR beta chain was sequenced during a study of blood T cell repertoires in COVID-19. Study background: There were acute and convalescent COVID-19 samples, and they came from the United States, Italy and Spain.

As processed by the authors: Amplification of reference gene primers was used by the study to estimate nucleated cell counts. Libraries were prepared by immunoSEQ multiplex PCR; TCRdb keeps only in-frame clonotypes and omits some of them. The DNA gave D and trimming, while V, J and clone size come from that table. Among 25,000 to 35,000 clones listed, almost 85% were seen once. Sequenced input: peripheral blood. This TCR came from an elderly man with active COVID-19.

This CDR3 reads CASSEWAAQETQYF. As DNA, the CDR3 is TGTGCCAGCAGTGAATGGGCAGCACAAGAGACCCAGTACTTC. The genes are TRBV2 and TRBJ2-5; D remains ambiguous. Germline V gene lookup returns CDR1 SNHLY and CDR2 FYNNEI. The CDR3 is 14 residues long. With 2 bases removed from V and 2 bases from J, the gap between germline ends came to 9 bases. The whole variable domain, remainder taken from reference TRBV2 and TRBJ2-5, is EPEVTQTPSHQVTQMGQEVILRCVPISNHLYFYWYRQILGQKVEFLVSFYNNEISEKSEIFDDQFSVERPDGSNFTLKIRSTKLEDSAMYFCASSEWAAQETQYFGPGTRLLVL.